The 31 T cell receptor beta chains below were found in one sample sequenced in a study of blood T cell repertoires in COVID-19. Clones were sequenced by immunoSEQ multiplex PCR, and TCRdb holds only the in-frame ones, with some missing. The table shows about 44,000 clones, with 75% to 90% occurring only once. The sequenced sample was peripheral blood. These receptor sequences come from an elderly woman in a cohort sampled during active or convalescent COVID-19.

V and J are TRBV9 and TRBJ1-2; 8 nucleotides agree with TRBD1. V dropped 4 bases and J dropped 1; count of bases not matched to a gene: 6. Germline CDR1 SGDLS, CDR2 YYNGEE. This CDR3 region has 15 residues. The CDR3 coding sequence is TGTGCCAGCAGCCCTGGGACAGGATTTAACTATGGCTACACCTTC. It translates to CASSPGTGFNYGYTF.

This rearrangement joins TRBV20-1 to TRBJ1-2; no firm D call. V dropped 0 bases and J dropped 8 bases, with 4 bases sitting between them. The V gene's germline CDR1 is DFQATT and CDR2 SNEGSKA (reference sequence). This CDR3 comprises 10 residues. CDR3 bases: TGCAGTGCTAGAGATCAGGGCTACACCTTC. It yields the protein CSARDQGYTF.

This rearrangement joins TRBV5-1 to TRBJ2-7; 11 bases map to TRBD2. Per germline, CDR1 SGHRS and CDR2 YFSETQ. After removal of 4 bases from V and 0 bases from J, the junction contained 6 bases not matched to a gene. The CDR3 is made up of 16 amino acids. The CDR3 bases are TGCGCCAGCAGCCTGGGACTAGCGGAAAACTCCTACGAGCAGTACTTC. Translation gives CASSLGLAENSYEQYF.

This chain connects TRBV9 to TRBJ1-6, with 8 positions matching TRBD1. The CDR3 sequence is 16 residues long. The V gene's germline CDR1 is SGDLS and CDR2 YYNGEE. V shed 3 bases, J shed 5 bases, and the junction held 7 bases outside the gene matches. The CDR3 DNA is TGTGCCAGCAGCGACGAACACAGGGGGAATAATTCACCCCTCCACTTT. Its translation is CASSDEHRGNNSPLHF.

The gene calls are TRBV5-1 and TRBJ2-1; maybe TRBD2 (6 bases). The CDR3 extends over 15 amino acids. The germline gives CDR1 SGHRS, CDR2 YFSETQ. Trimming stripped 8 bases from V and 0 bases from J, with 15 bases between. CDR3 nucleotides: TGCGCCAGTTCACCACGGGACTTCTCCTACAATGAGCAGTTCTTC. As protein: CASSPRDFSYNEQFF.

Here the CDR3 DNA reads TGTGCCAGCAGTGAAGGTGACAGTTGGGGTCAGCCCCAGCATTTT. Its translation: CASSEGDSWGQPQHF. The V call is TRBV6-1, the J call TRBJ1-5; tentative D call: TRBD1 (5 bases). CDR3 length equals 15 residues. Germline V gene lookup returns CDR1 MNHNS and CDR2 SASEGT. Between the trimmed V and J ends, which lost 1 base and 6 bases, there was a span of 13 bases.

In this sample, this clone turned up once. The rearrangement joins TRBV27 to TRBJ2-7; TRBD2 matches at 10 bases. Germline CDR1 is MNHEY and CDR2 is SMNVEV (reference sequence). V was clipped by 6 bases and J by 2 bases; unmatched bases: 4. The CDR3 spans 14 residues. CDR3 in amino acids: CASRQAGGTYEQYF. In DNA, the CDR3 is TGTGCCAGCAGGCAAGCGGGAGGGACCTACGAGCAGTACTTC.

V and J are TRBV6-5 and TRBJ2-7; maybe TRBD1 (5 bases). The CDR3 loop spans 14 amino acids. Germline loops: CDR1 MNHEY, CDR2 SVGAGI. The V end lost 5 bases, the J end lost 4 bases, and 15 bases lay between the germline ends. Here the CDR3 reads CASSRYSGKYEQYF. The CDR3 nucleotides read TGTGCCAGCAGTCGGTACTCAGGGAAGTACGAGCAGTACTTC.

V is TRBV24-1 and J is TRBJ2-1, with D perhaps TRBD1 (6 bases). Germline-derived CDR1 and CDR2 are KGHDR and SFDVKD. V lost 5 bases and J lost 4, with 14 bases in between. The CDR3 is 15 residues long. The CDR3 is CATSVSQGLYNEQFF. In nucleotides, the CDR3 is TGTGCCACCAGTGTATCACAGGGTCTATACAATGAGCAGTTCTTC.

The chain links TRBV7-9 to TRBJ1-1; no clear D. V was clipped by 2 bases and J by 7 bases, with 8 bases between them. The germline CDR1 and CDR2 sequences are SEHNR and FQNEAQ (reference sequence). There are 12 residues in the CDR3. The CDR3 region is CASSLMGGEAFF. The CDR3 coding sequence is TGTGCCAGCAGCTTAATGGGAGGTGAAGCTTTCTTT.

V usage is TRBV29-1 and J usage is TRBJ1-2; D unclear. The CDR3 contains 12 residues. V gave up 3 bases and J gave up 5 bases, with 10 bases separating them. Germline CDR1 SQVTM, CDR2 ANQGSEA. The CDR3 DNA sequence: TGCAGCGTTGATCGGTCGGGGTATGGCTACACCTTC. Residues: CSVDRSGYGYTF.

The CDR3 region has the DNA TGTGCCAGCAGCATACATTCGACAGTAAACACTGAAGCTTTCTTT. This sequence encodes CASSIHSTVNTEAFF. The V call is TRBV3-1 (or the pseudogene TRBV3-2), the J call TRBJ1-1, with D possibly matching TRBD1 (5 bases). CDR1 and CDR2 from the germline V gene are LGHDT and YNNKEL (reference sequence). Trimming removed 5 bases from V and 2 bases from J, with 15 bases in between. The CDR3 runs to 15 residues.

The rearrangement joins TRBV29-1 to TRBJ2-3, with 10 bases fitting TRBD1. Germline CDR1 SQVTM, CDR2 ANQGSEA. This CDR3 is 15 amino acids long. V trimming: 1 base; J trimming: 5 bases; junction bases outside the gene matches: 6. The chain's CDR3 is CSVEGDRGDLDTQYF. The CDR3, as DNA: TGCAGCGTTGAAGGGGACAGGGGTGATTTAGATACGCAGTATTTT.

V gene TRBV20-1 combines with J gene TRBJ1-1, with TRBD1 as a possible D gene (5 bases). Trimming removed 3 bases at V and 3 bases at J, with 8 bases between. The germline CDR1 and CDR2 sequences are DFQATT and SNEGSKA (reference sequence). CDR3 length: 12 amino acids. The CDR3 reads CSASFRDTEAFF. The CDR3 coding sequence is TGCAGTGCTAGTTTCAGGGACACTGAAGCTTTCTTT.

This clone has just one count. The gene calls are TRBV11-2 and TRBJ2-1, with 8 positions matching TRBD1. The CDR3 is 17 amino acids. Losses at the gene ends were 5 bases for V and 4 bases for J; bases not matched to a gene: 13. The germline V gene encodes CDR1 SGHAT and CDR2 FQNNGV. For the CDR3, the DNA is TGTGCCAGCAGCCTAAATGCCGGGACAGGCTTATACAATGAGCAGTTCTTC. This encodes CASSLNAGTGLYNEQFF.

This clone was found once. J is TRBJ2-7 and V is TRBV9; possibly TRBD2 for D (6 bases). Trimming shortened V by 0 bases and J by 0 bases, and 10 bases separated the two germline ends. CDR3 length: 15 amino acids. In germline, CDR1 is SGDLS, CDR2 YYNGEE. CDR3 protein: CASSVGAGTSYEQYF. CDR3 bases: TGTGCCAGCAGCGTAGGGGCGGGGACCTCCTACGAGCAGTACTTC.

The genes are TRBV19 and TRBJ2-7; 13 nucleotides align to TRBD2. Losses at the gene ends were 2 bases for V and 1 base for J; bases not matched to a gene: 2. Germline V gene sequence: CDR1 LNHDA, CDR2 SQIVND (reference sequence). The CDR3 consists of 16 residues. The chain's CDR3 is CASSIQLAGGSYEQYF. The CDR3 coding sequence is TGTGCCAGTAGTATACAACTAGCGGGGGGGTCCTACGAGCAGTACTTC.

The chain carries TRBV2 and TRBJ2-7; D gene uncertain. The V and J ends lost 8 bases and 1 base respectively, with 9 bases between them. Germline CDR1 and CDR2: SNHLY and FYNNEI. The CDR3 covers 12 residues. The CDR3, as DNA: TGTGCCAGCGCTGGGCAGTCCTACGAGCAGTACTTC. It yields the protein CASAGQSYEQYF.

V usage is TRBV5-1 and J usage is TRBJ1-2, with D possibly matching TRBD1 (6 bases). The CDR3 consists of 15 residues. Germline CDR1 is SGHRS and CDR2 is YFSETQ. The ends were cut back, 8 bases at V and 1 base at J, with 18 bases in the middle. In DNA form, the CDR3 reads TGCGCCAGTTCGGACGGGGGAGGGGGTAACTATGGCTACACCTTC. This encodes CASSDGGGGNYGYTF.

This clone was seen a single time. The gene calls are TRBV30 and TRBJ2-5; 12 bases map to TRBD2. V was clipped by 0 bases and J by 4 bases; unmatched bases: 3. The V gene's germline CDR1 is GTSNPN and CDR2 SVGIG (reference sequence). The CDR3 has 15 amino acids. The CDR3 protein is CAWSVGLAGPETQYF. CDR3 coding DNA: TGTGCCTGGAGTGTAGGACTAGCGGGGCCAGAGACCCAGTACTTC.

This chain links TRBV5-1 with TRBJ1-4; maybe TRBD1 (6 bases). Germline CDR1 is SGHRS and CDR2 is YFSETQ. Trimming took 3 bases from V and 1 from J, leaving 13 bases between them. The CDR3 runs to 16 residues. The DNA of the CDR3 is TGCGCCAGCAGCTCGGTTAAACAGGGAACTAATGAAAAACTGTTTTTT. Translation: CASSSVKQGTNEKLFF.

V gene TRBV10-3 combines with J gene TRBJ2-6; 7 bases map to TRBD2. Germline values: CDR1 ENHRY, CDR2 SYGVKD. This CDR3 comprises 17 residues. V dropped 4 bases and J dropped 0; count of bases not matched to a gene: 6. As DNA, the CDR3 is TGTGCCATCAGTGTCAACGGGGGGAACTCTGGGGCCAACGTCCTGACTTTC. This gives the protein CAISVNGGNSGANVLTF.

This chain links TRBV6-6 with TRBJ2-7; 7 bases align to TRBD2. The CDR3 has 15 amino acids. J was trimmed by 0 bases and V by 6 bases; bases with no gene match: 8. Per the germline V gene, CDR1 is MNHNY and CDR2 is SVGAGI (reference sequence). In DNA form, the CDR3 reads TGTGCCAGCAGCTTAAGAGCGGGGACCTCCTACGAGCAGTACTTC. Translation: CASSLRAGTSYEQYF.

This chain links TRBV7-8 with TRBJ2-7, with 8 bases identical to TRBD2. Germline values: CDR1 SGHVS, CDR2 FQNEAQ. With V trimmed by 4 bases and J by 4 bases, 12 bases remained unmatched. There are 16 residues in the CDR3. The CDR3 DNA sequence: TGTGCCAGCAGCTACCATCAGGGACTAGTAATGTACGAGCAGTACTTC. As protein: CASSYHQGLVMYEQYF.

The gene calls are TRBV6-5 and TRBJ2-7; 12 bases fit TRBD2. Germline loops: CDR1 MNHEY, CDR2 SVGAGI. This CDR3 region has 15 residues. J gave up 0 bases and V 4 bases, and 1 base lay outside the gene matches. CDR3 sequence (DNA): TGTGCCAGCAGTTCGACTAGCGGGAGCTCCTACGAGCAGTACTTC. It translates to CASSSTSGSSYEQYF.

CDR3 DNA sequence: TGTGCCAGCAGCGTAGGAGGCGGGGGTACAGATACGCAGTATTTT. It specifies CASSVGGGGTDTQYF. V gene TRBV9 combines with J gene TRBJ2-3; 7 bases match TRBD2. The V gene end was trimmed by 0 bases and the J gene end by 3 bases; junction bases not matched to a gene: 4. This CDR3 is built from 15 residues. Germline lookup yields CDR1 SGDLS and CDR2 YYNGEE.

This chain links TRBV3-1 (or the pseudogene TRBV3-2) with TRBJ2-3; D uncertain. The CDR3 consists of 12 residues. Germline CDR1 LGHDT, CDR2 YNNKEL (reference sequence). V lost 2 bases and J lost 5, with 5 bases in between. The CDR3 protein is CASSQTGDTQYF. CDR3 nucleotide sequence: TGTGCCAGCAGCCAAACTGGAGATACGCAGTATTTT.

The genes are TRBV7-6 and TRBJ2-5, with D maybe TRBD2 (6 bases). Looked up from germline, CDR1 is SGHVS and CDR2 is FNYEAQ. There are 15 residues in the CDR3. Between the trimmed V and J ends, which lost 1 base and 5 bases, there was a span of 14 bases. CDR3 in amino acids: CASSLGLTSRETQYF. The CDR3 DNA reads as TGTGCCAGCAGCTTAGGGCTGACTAGTAGGGAGACCCAGTACTTC.

This clone was recorded once. The chain combines TRBV7-6 with TRBJ2-1; 8 nucleotides line up with TRBD2. Per the germline V gene, CDR1 is SGHVS and CDR2 is FNYEAQ. The CDR3 length is 14 residues. J gave up 6 bases and V 5 bases, and 6 bases lay outside the gene matches. The CDR3 sequence: CASSARGGLNEQFF. DNA for the CDR3: TGTGCCAGCAGCGCCCGGGGGGGTCTCAATGAGCAGTTCTTC.

The V gene is TRBV5-1, the J gene TRBJ1-3, with D possibly TRBD1 on 5 matching bases. Germline loops: CDR1 SGHRS, CDR2 YFSETQ. Trimming left V 0 bases short and J 0 bases short, with 10 bases between. This CDR3 region has 16 residues. Here the CDR3 reads CASSLGGLTSGNTIYF. The CDR3 DNA reads as TGCGCCAGCAGCTTGGGGGGACTAACCTCTGGAAACACCATATATTTT.

The rearrangement joins TRBV7-2 to TRBJ1-5; maybe TRBD1 (5 bases). Germline loops: CDR1 SGHTA, CDR2 FQGNSA. V gave up 4 bases and J gave up 5 bases, with 15 bases separating them. The CDR3 length is 15 residues. As DNA, the CDR3 is TGTGCCAGCAGCTCGCGGGGGGGGTACGATCAGCCCCAGCATTTT. Its translation: CASSSRGGYDQPQHF.